This T cell receptor beta chain was documented in a study of blood T cell repertoires in COVID-19. Study background: Donors in the United States, Italy and Spain gave samples during acute or convalescent COVID-19. Sources were T cells, B-cell-depleted T cells, or PBMCs; the material itself was cDNA or gDNA.

How the authors handled the data: Nucleated cell number was recorded as an estimate derived from reference gene primer amplification. Clones were sequenced by immunoSEQ multiplex PCR, and TCRdb holds only the in-frame ones, with some missing. V and J calls and clone size follow that table, whereas D and trimming were derived from the DNA. The repertoire holds approximately 61,000 clones, 79% seen once, with 5.5% to 7% in the top ten. The CDR3 covers 16 residues. Trimming took off 2 bases at V and 2 bases at J, with 15 bases between the two ends. Germline CDR1 is MNHEY and CDR2 is SVGAGI. The clonotype was recovered from a woman aged 70-85 years with acute or convalescent COVID-19. Sequenced: peripheral blood. This sequence joins TRBV6-5 and TRBJ1-2; D possibly corresponds to TRBD1 (5 bases). The CDR3 sequence: CASSYGGTRRNYGYTF. The CDR3, as DNA: TGTGCCAGCAGTTACGGAGGGACGCGTAGAAACTATGGCTACACCTTC.